The sequence of this TCR beta chain was determined in a study of human T cells and chemical hapten exposure. Germline V lookup: CDR1 DFQATT, CDR2 SNEGSKA (reference sequence). V lost 4 bases, J lost 5 bases, and 1 base stayed unmatched. The CDR3 sequence is 14 residues long. A single record per CDR3 protein comes from TCRdb applying MiXCR to the RACE reads. The table has more than 70,000 distinct CDR3 sequences, about 8.8% seen once. Noted time point: healthy volunteer bleed at 2 weeks. The authors extracted total RNA from unfractionated whole blood. The V and J genes are TRBV20-1 and TRBJ2-3; 15 nucleotides agree with TRBD2. The source is a female donor in good health. Some clones in this sample may be carry-over from other donors' samples. Sequenced: whole blood. The CDR3 DNA follows: TGCAGTGCTACGGGACTAGCGGGAGGAGATACGCAGTATTTT. Protein sequence: CSATGLAGGDTQYF.